There are a few counts of the clone carrying this T cell receptor (beta chain). The antigen remains unidentified. TCRdb reanalysed the reads using MiXCR and keeps one entry per CDR3 protein. The sample includes fewer than 900,000 distinct CDR3 sequences, almost 30% of them seen just once. This specimen comes from a study of T cell repertoires in cytomegalovirus infection. Whole-study context: The study used recently identified HLA-C-restricted and well-studied HLA-B-restricted CMV epitopes. It can be stated that public TCR beta signatures indicated CMV infection as well as a matching HLA type.

The study, taken as a whole, reports: Cumulated frequencies of public TCR beta families served to identify carriers of CMV plus the relevant HLA. Dominant in the ex vivo response were TCR beta clonotypes restricted by HLA-C and specific for CMV.

The origin of this receptor is a human donor in good health (CMV status not recorded). Some clones in this sample may be carry-over from other donors' samples. Sequencing used cultured CD8+ T cells from PBMCs, obtained from culture after CMV antigen stimulation.

CDR3 loop: CASSAGTVQETQYF. The CDR3 DNA sequence: TGTGCCAGTAGTGCAGGGACAGTTCAAGAGACCCAGTACTTC. The V gene is TRBV19, the J gene TRBJ2-5; 7 bases match TRBD1. J lost 2 bases, V lost 5 bases, and 5 bases had no gene match. The CDR3 covers 14 residues. Germline CDR1 LNHDA, CDR2 SQIVND (reference sequence).